Below are 19 T cell receptor beta chains sequenced from a single sample in a study of blood T cell repertoires in COVID-19. The assay was immunoSEQ multiplex PCR, and TCRdb's table has in-frame clones only and misses some. The data show around 220,000 clones, with roughly 87% seen just once and about 6% held by the top ten. Material: PBMCs or T cells enriched from blood (not recorded which). Receptor source: a woman aged 25 to 45 with acute COVID-19.

This CDR3 is CASSLTPSSYEQYF. CDR3 DNA sequence: TGTGCCAGCAGCTTAACTCCTTCGTCCTACGAGCAGTACTTC. The chain links TRBV7-3 to TRBJ2-7; D not resolved. The CDR3 loop spans 14 amino acids. CDR1 SGHTA and CDR2 FQGTGA come from the germline V gene. V was shortened by 0 bases and J by 1 base, with 7 bases between the two germline ends.

This chain joins TRBV24-1 and TRBJ2-1; 10 bases align to TRBD2. This CDR3 spans 15 amino acids. Per the germline V gene, CDR1 is KGHDR and CDR2 is SFDVKD. V dropped 6 bases and J dropped 4; count of bases not matched to a gene: 5. CDR3 sequence: CATSPGTSEYNEQFF. The CDR3 DNA sequence: TGTGCCACCAGTCCTGGGACTAGCGAATACAATGAGCAGTTCTTC.

The rearrangement uses TRBV10-3 and TRBJ2-7, with 9 bases aligning to TRBD2. Germline V gene lookup returns CDR1 ENHRY and CDR2 SYGVKD. V lost 0 bases, J lost 6 bases, and 6 bases stayed unmatched. This CDR3 contains 15 residues. The CDR3 reads CAISESIAGEREQYF. As DNA, the CDR3 is TGTGCCATCAGTGAGTCAATAGCGGGAGAGCGCGAGCAGTACTTC.

The chain links TRBV27 to TRBJ1-5; a weak D match, TRBD1 (5 bases). V dropped 2 bases and J dropped 7 bases, with 6 bases sitting between them. The CDR3 runs 12 residues. Germline assignment: CDR1 MNHEY and CDR2 SMNVEV (reference sequence). CDR3 in DNA: TGTGCCAGCAGTTTAAGGGGACAGCCCCAGCATTTT. It encodes CASSLRGQPQHF.

The gene calls are TRBV7-9 and TRBJ1-1; the match to TRBD1 covers 7 bases. Germline assignment: CDR1 SEHNR and CDR2 FQNEAQ (reference sequence). V lost 8 bases, J lost 5 bases, and 5 bases stayed unmatched. The CDR3 totals 12 residues. This CDR3 reads CASGQGETEAFF. The CDR3 DNA reads as TGTGCCAGCGGTCAGGGGGAAACTGAAGCTTTCTTT.

Only one count was recorded for this clone. This chain links TRBV3-1 (or the pseudogene TRBV3-2) with TRBJ2-3, with 8 bases that match TRBD1. Germline CDR1 and CDR2: LGHDT and YNNKEL (reference sequence). The V gene end was trimmed by 6 bases and the J gene end by 7 bases; junction bases not matched to a gene: 6. The CDR3 is 13 amino acids. The CDR3 coding sequence is TGTGCCAGCAGATTGCAGGGGGCGAATACGCAGTATTTT. It specifies CASRLQGANTQYF.

This chain joins TRBV18 and TRBJ1-2; D gene ambiguous. Looked up from germline, CDR1 is KGHSH and CDR2 is LQKENI. Trimming shortened V by 1 base and J by 2 bases, and 23 bases separated the two germline ends. This CDR3 contains 19 residues. The CDR3 DNA is TGTGCCAGCTCACCACGGGCTGACTATAGTCCCACAGCCAACTATGGCTACACCTTC. The encoded protein is CASSPRADYSPTANYGYTF.

The CDR3 region is CASGLVPGVGEGYTF. The CDR3, as DNA: TGTGCTAGTGGTTTGGTACCAGGCGTGGGTGAGGGCTACACCTTC. The V gene is TRBV12-5, the J gene TRBJ1-2; D uncertain. The CDR3 spans 15 residues. From germline, CDR1 is LGHNT and CDR2 FRNRAP. Between the trimmed V and J ends, which lost 0 bases and 8 bases, there was a span of 16 bases. The variable domain in full, completed from reference TRBV12-5 and TRBJ1-2, reads DARVTQTPRHKVTEMGQEVTMRCQPILGHNTVFWYRQTMMQGLELLAYFRNRAPLDDSGMPKDRFSAEMPDATLATLKIQPSEPRDSAVYFCASGLVPGVGEGYTFGSGTRLTVV.

The chain has TRBV5-1 and TRBJ2-3, with a possible D match to TRBD2 (7 bases). V was clipped by 2 bases and J by 5 bases, with 12 bases between them. CDR1 and CDR2 from the germline V gene are SGHRS and YFSETQ. The CDR3 sequence is 14 residues long. The CDR3 here is CASSFRGGRDTQYF. CDR3 nucleotide sequence: TGCGCCAGCAGCTTTAGGGGGGGCCGAGATACGCAGTATTTT.

The chain is built from TRBV9 and TRBJ2-5; 7 bases match TRBD2. Germline CDR1 reads SGDLS; CDR2 reads YYNGEE. The CDR3 has 15 residues. The V segment lost 4 bases and the J segment 5 bases; nucleotides outside the gene matches: 11. The CDR3, as DNA: TGTGCCAGCAGCCCCCGTGGGGGGGGTCGCGAGACCCAGTACTTC. It yields the protein CASSPRGGGRETQYF.

This clone was recorded a few times. The genes are TRBV28 and TRBJ1-5; D is uncertain. Germline V lookup: CDR1 MDHEN, CDR2 SYDVKM. This CDR3 is built from 15 residues. The V end lost 6 bases, the J end lost 2 bases, and 14 bases lay between the germline ends. Here the CDR3 reads CASSPEGAGNQPQHF. Here the CDR3 DNA reads TGTGCCAGCAGCCCAGAGGGCGCGGGCAATCAGCCCCAGCATTTT.

This chain joins TRBV11-2 and TRBJ1-1; TRBD1 might be the D (6 bases). The V gene lost 0 bases and the J gene lost 1 base, with 12 bases spanning the gap. Germline loops: CDR1 SGHAT, CDR2 FQNNGV. This CDR3 has 16 amino acids. CDR3 protein: CASSLDGWGRNTEAFF. The CDR3 bases are TGTGCCAGCAGCTTAGATGGGTGGGGGCGGAACACTGAAGCTTTCTTT.

The chain has TRBV18 and TRBJ1-2; 7 positions agree with TRBD1. Trimming took 2 bases from V and 7 from J; bases not matched to a gene: 4. The germline CDR1 and CDR2 sequences are KGHSH and LQKENI. The CDR3 totals 13 residues. For the CDR3, the DNA is TGTGCCAGCTCACCAGAACAGGGGTCTGGCTACACCTTC. It is translated as CASSPEQGSGYTF.

The V gene is TRBV30, the J gene TRBJ1-4; TRBD1 agrees at 8 bases. V gave up 0 bases and J gave up 8 bases; unmatched junction bases: 5. The CDR3 is 14 residues long. Germline-derived CDR1 and CDR2 are GTSNPN and SVGIG (reference sequence). The CDR3 loop reads CAWSVGQGSEKLFF. Here the CDR3 DNA reads TGTGCCTGGAGTGTAGGACAGGGAAGCGAAAAACTGTTTTTT.

The chain links TRBV29-1 to TRBJ2-1, with 8 bases fitting TRBD2. The CDR3 sequence is 15 residues long. The trim removed 4 bases at V and 7 bases at J, leaving 12 bases unmatched. Germline V gives CDR1 SQVTM, CDR2 ANQGSEA. CDR3 nucleotides: TGCAGCGTTGTGGCGGGAGGCGTGGGGAAGAATGAGCAGTTCTTC. Protein sequence: CSVVAGGVGKNEQFF.

V usage is TRBV28 and J usage is TRBJ1-2, with 7 positions matching TRBD1. Germline CDR1 and CDR2: MDHEN and SYDVKM. CDR3 length equals 14 residues. The ends lost 6 bases at V and 2 bases at J; junction bases unmatched: 6. The DNA for the CDR3 is TGTGCCAGCAGACGGCCGGGACAGAACTATGGCTACACCTTC. Its protein is CASRRPGQNYGYTF.

This clone was detected only once. This chain connects TRBV20-1 to TRBJ2-2, with 10 bases matching TRBD2. This CDR3 comprises 16 residues. Germline CDR1 and CDR2: DFQATT and SNEGSKA (reference sequence). The trim removed 3 bases at V and 6 bases at J, leaving 10 bases unmatched. In nucleotides, the CDR3 is TGCAGTGCTAGTAGAGCGGGGGGGCCGCGATCCGGGGAGCTGTTTTTT. Translation gives CSASRAGGPRSGELFF.

The CDR3 here is CASSPGQPLSPLHF. The CDR3 nucleotides read TGTGCCAGCTCCCCGGGACAGCCCCTGTCACCCCTCCACTTT. V gene TRBV18 combines with J gene TRBJ1-6; 7 nucleotides agree with TRBD1. CDR1 is KGHSH, CDR2 LQKENI, per germline. With V trimmed by 6 bases and J by 10 bases, 9 bases remained unmatched. CDR3 size: 14 residues. Drawing the rest from reference TRBV18 and TRBJ1-6, the complete variable domain is NAGVMQNPRHLVRRRGQEARLRCSPMKGHSHVYWYRQLPEEGLKFMVYLQKENIIDESGMPKERFSAEFPKEGPSILRIQQVVRGDSAAYFCASSPGQPLSPLHFGNGTRLTVT.

The chain couples TRBV27 to TRBJ2-7; 13 bases align to TRBD2. Germline CDR1 and CDR2: MNHEY and SMNVEV (reference sequence). CDR3 size: 16 residues. The V and J ends lost 5 bases and 1 base, in that order; junction bases with no gene match: 5. The chain's CDR3 is CASSHTSGRGSYEQYF. CDR3 nucleotides: TGTGCCAGCAGTCACACTAGCGGGAGGGGGTCCTACGAGCAGTACTTC.